Listed below are T cell receptor beta chains from one sample, sequenced in a study of cytomegalovirus exposure and HLA in healthy donors. Produced via immunoSEQ multiplex PCR; TCRdb's table is partial and in-frame only. Among about 64,000 clones listed, 85% to 95% were seen once. Sample: PBMCs. Every receptor here comes from a woman between 18 and 29 years old in good health and CMV-seropositive. Each CDR3 is given with its conserved first and last residue. Fields, in order: CDR3 DNA, CDR3 protein, clone size, J gene, D gene, V gene. D genes are given only for firm matches. A clone size is listed for some rows: how often the clone was seen (once, few, many), or a class if it is expanded.

TGTGCCAGCAGCTGGGGACTAGCGGAAACGAGCTCCTACAATGAGCAGTTCTTC | CASSWGLAETSSYNEQFF | . | TRBJ2-1 | TRBD2 | TRBV5-6
TGTGCCAGCAGTGCGACTAGCACTAGCACAGATACGCAGTATTTT | CASSATSTSTDTQYF | . | TRBJ2-3 | TRBD2 | TRBV2
TGCAGCGTTGTGCGGGGTGTTCCGGGAGGGACGGGGATGAACACTGAAGCTTTCTTT | CSVVRGVPGGTGMNTEAFF | . | TRBJ1-1 | . | TRBV29-1
TGTGCCAGCAGCTCCCGGGAGAGGGTTACCGGGGAGCTGTTTTTT | CASSSRERVTGELFF | once | TRBJ2-2 | . | TRBV5-4
TGTGCCAGTAGCGACCAGGGTTTTCAGCCCCAGCATTTT | CASSDQGFQPQHF | . | TRBJ1-5 | . | TRBV19
TGCGCCAGCAGTGAAATATTGGCGGGGGCACTCTTTCTCCATGAGCAGTTCTTC | CASSEILAGALFLHEQFF | . | TRBJ2-1 | . | TRBV10-2
TGTGCCAGCAGTAGGGAGGGCAGGGAATTCTACGAGCAGTACTTC | CASSREGREFYEQYF | . | TRBJ2-7 | TRBD2 | TRBV27
TGTGCCAGCAGCCTCCGGGCGGACAGTGATCAGCCCCAGCATTTT | CASSLRADSDQPQHF | . | TRBJ1-5 | . | TRBV7-2
TGTGCCAGCTCACCACGGCAGGAGGGAACTGAAGCTTTCTTT | CASSPRQEGTEAFF | once | TRBJ1-1 | . | TRBV18
TGTGCCAGCAGCACCCCGGGACAGAGCAAGGAGACCCAGTACTTC | CASSTPGQSKETQYF | . | TRBJ2-5 | TRBD1 | TRBV5-5
TGCGCCAGCAGCTTGGGGCTAGGGGCCGTCATTGAGCAGTACTTC | CASSLGLGAVIEQYF | . | TRBJ2-7 | . | TRBV5-1
TGCAGCGTTGAGCCCCGGGATAATGAGCAGTTCTTC | CSVEPRDNEQFF | . | TRBJ2-1 | . | TRBV29-1
TGTGCCAGCAGCTTAAGTTCCCCCGGGGCCAAAAACATTCAGTACTTC | CASSLSSPGAKNIQYF | . | TRBJ2-4 | . | TRBV7-2
TGTGCCAGCAGTTTTAGAGGAAACACCATATATTTT | CASSFRGNTIYF | . | TRBJ1-3 | . | TRBV28
TGTGCCACAGGGCCAGCGGGAGAAGAGACCCAGTACTTC | CATGPAGEETQYF | . | TRBJ2-5 | TRBD2 | TRBV9
TGTGCCAGCAGCCTAGACAGGGGGAACACTGAAGCTTTCTTT | CASSLDRGNTEAFF | once | TRBJ1-1 | TRBD1 | TRBV7-9
TGTGCCAGCAGCAAATGTGGACAGGTAGACTCTGGAAACACCATATATTTT | CASSKCGQVDSGNTIYF | . | TRBJ1-3 | . | TRBV21-1
TGTGCCAGCAGTTCCCCGGGACTAGCGGGAGACGACGAGCAGTACTTC | CASSSPGLAGDDEQYF | . | TRBJ2-7 | TRBD2 | TRBV27
TGTGCCAGTCAAGGGACAGCGCTGGACGAGCAGTACTTC | CASQGTALDEQYF | . | TRBJ2-7 | TRBD1 | TRBV7-2
TGTGCCTCAGGGGCTAGCGGGGGTCCCTACGAGCAGTACTTC | CASGASGGPYEQYF | . | TRBJ2-7 | TRBD2 | TRBV2
TGCGCCAGCAGCCAAGATACTGCGTATCCACCTGGAAACACCATATATTTT | CASSQDTAYPPGNTIYF | . | TRBJ1-3 | . | TRBV4-3
TGTGCCAGCAGCCCCCAATCCAAGGACTGGGGAGGAGCTTTCTTT | CASSPQSKDWGGAFF | once | TRBJ1-1 | . | TRBV4-2
TGCGCCAGCAGCAGGGGGAGCACAGATACGCAGTATTTT | CASSRGSTDTQYF | . | TRBJ2-3 | . | TRBV5-1
TGCAGCGCCGGGACAGAAGTCTATGGCTACACCTTC | CSAGTEVYGYTF | . | TRBJ1-2 | TRBD1 | TRBV29-1
TGTGCCAGCAGCCCAGCCAGGACAGGGCCAGAGACCCAGTACTTC | CASSPARTGPETQYF | . | TRBJ2-5 | TRBD1 | TRBV4-2
TGTGCCACCAGCAGAGATAGTCTTGAGCCTGAAGCTTTCTTT | CATSRDSLEPEAFF | . | TRBJ1-1 | . | TRBV15
TGCAGCGTCCCAAGCGGAGGCGCCGGGGCCAACGTCCTGACTTTC | CSVPSGGAGANVLTF | . | TRBJ2-6 | . | TRBV29-1
TGTGCCAGCAGCCAAGAAGTCCCAGGGACTGAAGCTTTCTTT | CASSQEVPGTEAFF | . | TRBJ1-1 | . | TRBV14
TGCGCCAGCAGCCAAGGTGGTGGGACACCTACACACACAGATACGCAGTATTTT | CASSQGGGTPTHTDTQYF | few | TRBJ2-3 | . | TRBV4-3
TGTGCCAGCAGTGGTCTAGTCCTCCATGAGCAGTTCTTC | CASSGLVLHEQFF | . | TRBJ2-1 | . | TRBV27
TGTGCCAGCGGACCCATGGGACTAGCGGGGGCCTCCGGCTACGAGCAGTACTTC | CASGPMGLAGASGYEQYF | . | TRBJ2-7 | TRBD2 | TRBV28
TGTGCCAGCAGTGAAGGAGAGTTGTGGGACAGGGCGGGGGACAATCAGCCCCAGCATTTT | CASSEGELWDRAGDNQPQHF | . | TRBJ1-5 | TRBD1 | TRBV6-1
TGTGCCAGTAGCCACCCCCCGGGACTAGCGGGGGGGCCTAGCACCGGGGAGCTGTTTTTT | CASSHPPGLAGGPSTGELFF | . | TRBJ2-2 | TRBD2 | TRBV19
TGTGCCATCAGTGAAGGTGATGGAGGCGGGGAGCTGTTTTTT | CAISEGDGGGELFF | . | TRBJ2-2 | . | TRBV10-3
TGTGCCAGCAGCTCAGAGGGGCCTACAGTAGGGGGTACCTATGGCTACACCTTC | CASSSEGPTVGGTYGYTF | once | TRBJ1-2 | . | TRBV7-2
TGTGCCAGCAGCTCATCTAGTTATACGCAGTATTTT | CASSSSSYTQYF | . | TRBJ2-3 | . | TRBV9
TGCGCCAGCAGGGCGTCCGGGGGACCCACTGAAGCTTTCTTT | CASRASGGPTEAFF | . | TRBJ1-1 | . | TRBV10-2
TGTGCCACCCGAGGGCTAGCGGGACCGAAGGGAGATACGCAGTATTTT | CATRGLAGPKGDTQYF | . | TRBJ2-3 | TRBD2 | TRBV19
TGTGCCAGCAGCTTAGCGGGGGCCACAGATACGCAGTATTTT | CASSLAGATDTQYF | . | TRBJ2-3 | . | TRBV7-3
TGTGCCAGCAGCTTGGGAGGGCTAGCGGGAGTACAGTACTTC | CASSLGGLAGVQYF | . | TRBJ2-7 | TRBD2 | TRBV5-8
TGTGCCAGCAGTACTTCTATAGATGGCTACACCTTC | CASSTSIDGYTF | medium-sized | TRBJ1-2 | . | TRBV7-9
TGCGCCAGCAGCTTAACCTTCCTAGCGGGCTACGAGCAGTACTTC | CASSLTFLAGYEQYF | . | TRBJ2-7 | TRBD2 | TRBV5-1
TGTGCCAGCCGCCGCTCGGGGGGGAGGGACCCAGATACGCAGTATTTT | CASRRSGGRDPDTQYF | . | TRBJ2-3 | TRBD2 | TRBV19
TGTGCCACCAGCAGAGGGGACAGTAACTCCTACGAGCAGTACTTC | CATSRGDSNSYEQYF | . | TRBJ2-7 | TRBD1 | TRBV15
TGTGCCAGCAGCCCATACGCGGGGTCGACTGGCTACACCTTC | CASSPYAGSTGYTF | . | TRBJ1-2 | . | TRBV9
TGTGCCTGGAGTCCCGGGACAGGGGGATGGGAGCAGTACTTC | CAWSPGTGGWEQYF | . | TRBJ2-7 | TRBD1 | TRBV30
TGTGCCAGCAGTTACAGGGGGCGAGAGACCCAGTACTTC | CASSYRGRETQYF | . | TRBJ2-5 | TRBD1 | TRBV6-5
TGTGCCAGCAGCACGGGACTAGCGGGAGTCACGGGAACCCAGTACTTC | CASSTGLAGVTGTQYF | . | TRBJ2-5 | TRBD2 | TRBV5-4
TGTGCCAGCAGCGTGTCTGGCCTGATGGACGAGCAGTACTTC | CASSVSGLMDEQYF | . | TRBJ2-7 | . | TRBV9
TGTGCCAGCAGCTTAGCAGGACAGACCACAGATACGCAGTATTTT | CASSLAGQTTDTQYF | . | TRBJ2-3 | . | TRBV7-6
TGTGCCAGCAGCTTAGCTGTGACGGGGGGCCTTAATACGCAGTATTTT | CASSLAVTGGLNTQYF | . | TRBJ2-3 | . | TRBV5-4
TGTGCCAGCAGCGGGACTCACGGCTTATACAATGAGCAGTTCTTC | CASSGTHGLYNEQFF | once | TRBJ2-1 | . | TRBV9